These 22 T cell receptor beta chains were all obtained from the same sample, sequenced in a study of early T cells in non-severe SARS-CoV-2 infection. TCRdb fed the 5' RACE reads into MiXCR, producing one record per CDR3 protein. The table has roughly 34,000 distinct CDR3 sequences, roughly 4.5% seen once. Sequencing used whole blood. The receptors come from an adult who was a healthcare worker with PCR-confirmed SARS-CoV-2 infection or an uninfected control (not recorded which).

This clonotype was detected ten times or more. V is TRBV25-1 and J is TRBJ2-7; no definite D call. The CDR3 runs 13 residues. Germline CDR1 and CDR2: MGHDK and SYGVNS. The V end lost 5 bases, the J end lost 4 bases, and 12 bases lay between the germline ends. CDR3 nucleotides: TGTGCCAGCAGTCAAACTGGGCATTACGAGCAGTACTTC. Residues: CASSQTGHYEQYF.

This clonotype was counted many times. V and J are TRBV7-2 and TRBJ2-2; D is tentatively TRBD1 or TRBD2 (5 bases each). This CDR3 contains 19 residues. Germline CDR1 and CDR2: SGHTA and FQGNSA. Deletions cut 6 bases from V and 0 bases from J, with 23 bases between. Written as DNA, the CDR3 is TGTGCCAGCAGGGGGTATTTGACGGGACCGACAACGAACACCGGGGAGCTGTTTTTT. It translates to CASRGYLTGPTTNTGELFF.

This clonotype showed up just a few times. The chain carries TRBV24-1 and TRBJ2-5; D possibly corresponds to TRBD2 (6 bases). CDR3 length: 14 amino acids. The germline V and J ends were trimmed by 4 bases and 1 base, with 9 bases remaining between them. Germline V gene sequence: CDR1 KGHDR, CDR2 SFDVKD. CDR3 in amino acids: CATSEGDFQETQYF. Here the CDR3 DNA reads TGTGCCACCAGTGAGGGGGACTTCCAAGAGACCCAGTACTTC.

There are many counts of this clonotype. The chain links TRBV28 to TRBJ1-2; D might be TRBD1 (6 bases). The CDR3 spans 12 residues. Between the trimmed V and J ends, which lost 7 bases and 8 bases, there was a span of 14 bases. CDR1 and CDR2 from the germline V gene are MDHEN and SYDVKM. The CDR3: CASNQGSWGYTF. CDR3 coding DNA: TGTGCCAGCAATCAGGGGTCCTGGGGCTACACCTTC.

The sample holds many counts of this clonotype. The chain employs TRBV7-9 and TRBJ2-7; D not resolved. V lost 5 bases and J lost 5, with 13 bases in between. The length of the CDR3 is 13 residues. CDR1 and CDR2 from the germline V gene are SEHNR and FQNEAQ (reference sequence). The CDR3 spells CASSPKGGHEQYF. CDR3 in DNA: TGTGCCAGCAGCCCAAAGGGTGGACACGAGCAGTACTTC.

This clonotype was picked up many times. The chain recombines TRBV7-9 with TRBJ2-1; D perhaps matches TRBD2 (5 bases). Germline assignment: CDR1 SEHNR and CDR2 FQNEAQ (reference sequence). This CDR3 is 14 amino acids long. Trimming pared 0 bases from V and 3 bases from J, leaving 6 bases between. CDR3 coding DNA: TGTGCCAGCAGCTTAGCTCGGGGCTACAATGAGCAGTTCTTC. Its protein is CASSLARGYNEQFF. The full variable domain, with the rest looked up from reference TRBV7-9 and TRBJ2-1, is DTGVSQNPRHKITKRGQNVTFRCDPISEHNRLYWYRQTLGQGPEFLTYFQNEAQLEKSRLLSDRFSAERPKGSFSTLEIQRTEQGDSAMYLCASSLARGYNEQFFGPGTRLTVL.

The CDR3, as DNA: TGCGCCAGCAGCTTGGGAGGACTAGCGGGAGTCAGGGTCTACAATGAGCAGTTCTTC. This gives the protein CASSLGGLAGVRVYNEQFF. The chain couples TRBV5-1 to TRBJ2-1; 13 positions agree with TRBD2. After removal of 0 bases from V and 3 bases from J, the junction contained 9 bases not matched to a gene. The CDR3 spans 19 residues. The germline gives CDR1 SGHRS, CDR2 YFSETQ.

This clonotype was observed many times. The chain joins TRBV12-3 or TRBV12-4 to TRBJ2-7, with 10 bases identical to TRBD1. The CDR3 covers 15 residues. V lost 6 bases to trimming and J lost 5 bases; unmatched junction nucleotides: 10. The CDR3 nucleotides are TGTGCCAGCAGGAAGAGGACAGGGGGAACCGACGAGCAGTACTTC. This encodes CASRKRTGGTDEQYF.

The V and J genes are TRBV3-1 and TRBJ2-2, with a possible D match to TRBD1 (6 bases). There are 14 residues in the CDR3. CDR1 is LGHDT, CDR2 YNNKEL, per germline (reference sequence). V lost 1 base and J 12 bases, leaving 15 bases between the germline ends. The CDR3 DNA reads TGTGCCAGCAGCCAAGTACAGGGTCCCGGCCAGCTGTTTTTT. Amino acids: CASSQVQGPGQLFF.

This clonotype was detected many times. The J gene is TRBJ1-5, the V gene TRBV3-1; D uncertain. Trimming left V 1 base short and J 5 bases short, with 12 bases between. Germline lookup yields CDR1 LGHDT and CDR2 YNNKEL (reference sequence). CDR3 size: 15 residues. The CDR3 sequence: CASSQGVSPDQPQHF. CDR3 nucleotide sequence: TGTGCCAGCAGCCAAGGAGTGTCTCCGGATCAGCCCCAGCATTTT.

The table lists this clonotype with many counts. This chain connects TRBV5-1 to TRBJ2-7, with TRBD2 matching 7 bases. This CDR3 has 14 residues. The germline V gene has CDR1 SGHRS and CDR2 YFSETQ. Germline trimming cut 4 bases from V and 2 bases from J; bases unmatched to any gene: 6. CDR3 coding DNA: TGCGCCAGCAGCCGGGGGGAAGATCCCTACGAGCAGTACTTC. Translating gives CASSRGEDPYEQYF.

This clonotype was picked up many times. The chain employs TRBV20-1 and TRBJ1-1; 8 positions agree with TRBD1. The CDR3 consists of 14 residues. The germline V gene encodes CDR1 DFQATT and CDR2 SNEGSKA (reference sequence). The junction had 11 bases not matched to a gene; V was cut back by 6 bases and J by 5 bases. This CDR3 reads CSANQRTGWTEAFF. The CDR3 DNA sequence: TGCAGTGCCAATCAGAGGACAGGGTGGACTGAAGCTTTCTTT.

This clonotype was seen at least ten times. CDR3 nucleotide sequence: TGTGCCATCAGTGGGGACAGGGGAGTCGGGAACTATGGCTACACCTTC. Translating it yields CAISGDRGVGNYGYTF. The V and J genes are TRBV10-3 and TRBJ1-2; 10 nucleotides align to TRBD1. CDR1 ENHRY and CDR2 SYGVKD come from the germline V gene. Germline trimming cut 4 bases from V and 2 bases from J; bases unmatched to any gene: 7. This CDR3 is built from 16 residues.

This clonotype was counted ten times or more. The chain uses TRBV29-1 and TRBJ1-2; the match to TRBD1 covers 7 bases. The germline V gene has CDR1 SQVTM and CDR2 ANQGSEA. Trimming took 8 bases from V and 0 from J; bases not matched to a gene: 9. The CDR3 has 14 amino acids. CDR3 bases: TGCAGCATCTCTCGAACAGGGGCTAACTATGGCTACACCTTC. Translating it yields CSISRTGANYGYTF.

There are many counts of this clonotype. The chain links TRBV3-1 to TRBJ1-2; 7 bases agree with TRBD1. The CDR3 is 15 residues long. Looked up from germline, CDR1 is LGHDT and CDR2 is YNNKEL (reference sequence). V lost 0 bases and J lost 6; bases outside the gene matches: 7. The CDR3 coding sequence is TGTGCCAGCAGCCAAGATCGGTCCAGGGGGAATGGCTACACCTTC. As protein: CASSQDRSRGNGYTF.

The rearrangement joins TRBV6-2 or TRBV6-3 to TRBJ2-1, with D uncertain. Looked up from germline, CDR1 is MNHEY and CDR2 is SVGEGT. V was pared by 5 bases and J by 4 bases, with 9 bases between. The CDR3 loop spans 13 amino acids. The CDR3 is CASSERPYNEQFF. CDR3 sequence (DNA): TGTGCCAGCAGTGAGAGGCCATACAATGAGCAGTTCTTC.

This sequence joins TRBV4-2 and TRBJ2-7; possibly TRBD1 for D (5 bases). The V gene's germline CDR1 is LGHNA and CDR2 YNFKEQ. CDR3 size: 17 residues. V shed 0 bases and J shed 0 bases, with 15 bases lying between them. CDR3: CASSQDLMGRDSYEQYF. CDR3 DNA: TGTGCCAGCAGCCAAGATCTTATGGGCAGGGACTCCTACGAGCAGTACTTC.

This clonotype was seen repeatedly, ten times or more. The chain combines TRBV7-2 with TRBJ2-1, with 7 bases aligning to TRBD2. The CDR3 is 16 amino acids. Germline V gene lookup returns CDR1 SGHTA and CDR2 FQGNSA. Trimming removed 0 bases from V and 3 bases from J; junction bases left unmatched: 5. The CDR3 nucleotides are TGTGCCAGCAGCTTAGCGCGGGGGATAATCTACAATGAGCAGTTCTTC. It codes for CASSLARGIIYNEQFF.

Notes on this clonotype: The conserved phenylalanine or tryptophan normally closing the CDR3 is absent here, so this likely arose from a read error. No DNA is shown, since the ends of the CDR3 on it are uncertain; the CDR3 is the one TCRdb lists. The chain joins TRBV29-1 to TRBJ2-1; the listed D gene, TRBD2, was not tested against the DNA. 9 amino acids form the CDR3, both terminal residues included. CDR1 and CDR2 from the germline V gene are SQVTM and ANQGSEA. The CDR3 protein is CSVAGLAGP.

This rearrangement joins TRBV12-3 or TRBV12-4 to TRBJ2-3; tentative D call: TRBD2 (6 bases). Between the trimmed V and J ends, which lost 5 bases and 7 bases, there was a span of 19 bases. This CDR3 has 15 amino acids. CDR3: CASSPGTSPPYTQYF. CDR3 sequence (DNA): TGTGCCAGCAGTCCCGGGACTTCTCCCCCCTATACGCAGTATTTT.

This clonotype was detected many times. This chain connects TRBV7-8 to TRBJ1-4; no definite D call. Per germline, CDR1 SGHVS and CDR2 FQNEAQ. CDR3 length: 17 residues. Deletions cut 6 bases from V and 0 bases from J, with 17 bases between. The CDR3 bases are TGTGCCAGCAGACCCAGAACCCCGGGCGCAACTAATGAAAAACTGTTTTTT. It translates to CASRPRTPGATNEKLFF.

This clonotype was detected ten times or more. The chain combines TRBV5-5 with TRBJ2-7, with D uncertain. Trimming cost V 4 bases and J 3 bases, with 14 bases left between them. Germline V gene data show CDR1 as SGHKS and CDR2 as YYEKEE (reference sequence). There are 14 residues in the CDR3. The CDR3 here is CASSPRLALYEQYF. Here the CDR3 DNA reads TGTGCCAGCAGCCCCCGACTGGCTCTCTACGAGCAGTACTTC. Supplemented by reference TRBV5-5 and TRBJ2-7, the full variable domain reads DAGVTQSPTHLIKTRGQQVTLRCSPISGHKSVSWYQQVLGQGPQFIFQYYEKEERGRGNFPDRFSARQFPNYSSELNVNALLLGDSALYLCASSPRLALYEQYFGPGTRLTVT.